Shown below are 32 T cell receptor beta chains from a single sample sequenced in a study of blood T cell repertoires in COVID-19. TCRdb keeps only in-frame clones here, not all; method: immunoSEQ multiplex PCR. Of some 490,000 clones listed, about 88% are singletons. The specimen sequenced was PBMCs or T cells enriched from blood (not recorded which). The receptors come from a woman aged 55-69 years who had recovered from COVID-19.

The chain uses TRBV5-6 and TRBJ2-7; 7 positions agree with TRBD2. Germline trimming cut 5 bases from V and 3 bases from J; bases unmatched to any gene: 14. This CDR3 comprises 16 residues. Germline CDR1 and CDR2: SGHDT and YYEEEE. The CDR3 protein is CASSFFPSPGGYEQYV. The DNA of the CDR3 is TGTGCCAGCAGTTTTTTCCCCTCACCGGGGGGCTACGAGCAGTACGTC.

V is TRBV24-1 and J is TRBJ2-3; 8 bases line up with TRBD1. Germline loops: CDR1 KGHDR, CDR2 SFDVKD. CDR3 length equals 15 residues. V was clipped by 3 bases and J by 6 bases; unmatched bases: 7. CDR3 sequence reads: CATSDEDRVGDTQYF. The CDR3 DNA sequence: TGTGCCACCAGTGATGAGGACAGGGTGGGGGATACGCAGTATTTT.

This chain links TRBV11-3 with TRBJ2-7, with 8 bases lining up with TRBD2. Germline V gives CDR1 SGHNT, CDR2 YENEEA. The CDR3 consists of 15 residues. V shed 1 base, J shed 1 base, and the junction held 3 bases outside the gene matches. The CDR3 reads CASSLAGGGSYEQYF. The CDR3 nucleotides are TGTGCCAGCAGCTTAGCCGGGGGGGGATCCTACGAGCAGTACTTC.

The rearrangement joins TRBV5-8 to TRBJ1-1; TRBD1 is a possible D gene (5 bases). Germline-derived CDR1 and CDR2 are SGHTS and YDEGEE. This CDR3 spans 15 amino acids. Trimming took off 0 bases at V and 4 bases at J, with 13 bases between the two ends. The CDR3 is CASSLGRGGGTEAFF. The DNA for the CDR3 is TGTGCCAGCAGCTTGGGGCGGGGGGGAGGCACTGAAGCTTTCTTT.

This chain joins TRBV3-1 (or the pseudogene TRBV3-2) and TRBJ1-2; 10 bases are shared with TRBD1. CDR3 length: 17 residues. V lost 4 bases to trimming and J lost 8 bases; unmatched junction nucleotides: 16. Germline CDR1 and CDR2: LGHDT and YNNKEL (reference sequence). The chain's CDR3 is CASSPKTAPGQGYGYTF. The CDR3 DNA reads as TGTGCCAGCAGCCCTAAGACGGCCCCGGGACAGGGGTACGGCTACACCTTC.

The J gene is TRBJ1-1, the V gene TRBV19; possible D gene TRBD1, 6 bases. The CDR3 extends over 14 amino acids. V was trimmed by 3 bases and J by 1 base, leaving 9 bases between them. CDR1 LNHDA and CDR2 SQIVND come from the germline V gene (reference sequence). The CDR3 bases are TGTGCCAGTAGTATCACAGGGAAGAACACTGAAGCTTTCTTT. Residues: CASSITGKNTEAFF.

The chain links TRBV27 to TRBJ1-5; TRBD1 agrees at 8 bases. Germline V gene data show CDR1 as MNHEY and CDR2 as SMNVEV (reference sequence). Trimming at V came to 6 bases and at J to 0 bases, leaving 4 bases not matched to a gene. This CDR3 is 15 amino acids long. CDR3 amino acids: CASRRTGYSNQPQHF. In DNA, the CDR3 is TGTGCCAGCAGAAGGACAGGGTATAGCAATCAGCCCCAGCATTTT.

The CDR3 DNA is TGTGCCAGCAGCCCGGGGGTAGACAGGGGTAGGACTGAAGCTTTCTTT. This codes for CASSPGVDRGRTEAFF. V usage is TRBV11-3 and J usage is TRBJ1-1, with 8 bases that match TRBD1. Germline-derived CDR1 and CDR2 are SGHNT and YENEEA. With V trimmed by 5 bases and J by 5 bases, 13 bases remained unmatched. This CDR3 spans 16 amino acids.

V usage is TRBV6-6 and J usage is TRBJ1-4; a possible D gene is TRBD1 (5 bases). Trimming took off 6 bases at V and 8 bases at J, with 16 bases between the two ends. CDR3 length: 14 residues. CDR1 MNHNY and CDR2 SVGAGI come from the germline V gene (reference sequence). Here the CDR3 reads CASSSAYRKEKLFF. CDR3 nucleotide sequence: TGTGCCAGCAGCTCCGCCTACAGGAAGGAAAAACTGTTTTTT.

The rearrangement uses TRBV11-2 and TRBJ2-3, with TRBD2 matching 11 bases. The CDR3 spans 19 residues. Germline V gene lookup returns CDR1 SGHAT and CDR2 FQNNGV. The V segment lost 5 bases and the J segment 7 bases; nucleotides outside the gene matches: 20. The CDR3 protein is CASSQAGTSGSSPVYTQYF. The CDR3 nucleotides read TGTGCCAGCAGCCAGGCAGGGACTAGCGGAAGTTCCCCGGTGTATACGCAGTATTTT.

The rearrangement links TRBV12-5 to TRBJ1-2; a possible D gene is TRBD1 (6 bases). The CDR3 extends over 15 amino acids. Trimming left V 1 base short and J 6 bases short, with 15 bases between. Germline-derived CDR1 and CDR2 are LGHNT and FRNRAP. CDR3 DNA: TGTGCTAGTGGTTTGGGGGGCAGGGGATGGAATGGCTACACCTTC. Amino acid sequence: CASGLGGRGWNGYTF.

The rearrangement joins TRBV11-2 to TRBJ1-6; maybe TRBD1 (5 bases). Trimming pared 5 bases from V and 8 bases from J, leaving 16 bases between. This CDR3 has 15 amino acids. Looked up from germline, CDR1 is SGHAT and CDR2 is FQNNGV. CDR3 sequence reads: CASSTWQGRDSPLHF. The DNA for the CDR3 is TGTGCCAGCAGCACTTGGCAGGGCCGGGATTCACCCCTCCACTTT.

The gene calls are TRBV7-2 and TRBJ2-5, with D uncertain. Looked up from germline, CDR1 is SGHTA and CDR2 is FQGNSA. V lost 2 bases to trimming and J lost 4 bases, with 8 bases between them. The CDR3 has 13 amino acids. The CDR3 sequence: CASSLTRVETQYF. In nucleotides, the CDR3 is TGTGCCAGCAGCTTAACCCGGGTAGAGACCCAGTACTTC.

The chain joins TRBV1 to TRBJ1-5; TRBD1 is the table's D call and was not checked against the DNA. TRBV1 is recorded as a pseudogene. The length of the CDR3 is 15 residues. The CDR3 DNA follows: TGCACCAGCAGCCAAGAGGGGGCTGGCAATCAGCCCCAGCATTTT. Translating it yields CTSSQEGAGNQPQHF.

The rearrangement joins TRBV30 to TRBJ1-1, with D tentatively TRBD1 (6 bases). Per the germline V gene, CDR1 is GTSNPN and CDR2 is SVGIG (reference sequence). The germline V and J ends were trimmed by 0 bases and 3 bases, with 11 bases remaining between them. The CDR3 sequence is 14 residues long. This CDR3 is CAWSVVGGDTEAFF. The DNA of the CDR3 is TGTGCCTGGAGTGTCGTAGGGGGGGACACTGAAGCTTTCTTT.

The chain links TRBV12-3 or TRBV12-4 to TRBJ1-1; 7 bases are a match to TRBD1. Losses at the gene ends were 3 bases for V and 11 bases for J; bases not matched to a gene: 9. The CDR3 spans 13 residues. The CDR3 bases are TGTGCCAGCAGTTTGAGGACAGGACCGAGTGCTTTCTTT. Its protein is CASSLRTGPSAFF.

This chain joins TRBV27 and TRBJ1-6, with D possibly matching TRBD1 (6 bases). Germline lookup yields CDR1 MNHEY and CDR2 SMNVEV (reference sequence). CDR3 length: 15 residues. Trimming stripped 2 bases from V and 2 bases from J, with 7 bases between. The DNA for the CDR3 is TGTGCCAGCAGTTTACAGGGGACCTATAATTCACCCCTCCACTTT. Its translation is CASSLQGTYNSPLHF.

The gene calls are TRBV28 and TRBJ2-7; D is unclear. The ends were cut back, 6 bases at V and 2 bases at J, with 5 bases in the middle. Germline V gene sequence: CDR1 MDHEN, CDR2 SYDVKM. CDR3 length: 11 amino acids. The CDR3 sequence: CASSRPYEQYF. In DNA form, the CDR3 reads TGTGCCAGCAGCCGTCCCTACGAGCAGTACTTC.

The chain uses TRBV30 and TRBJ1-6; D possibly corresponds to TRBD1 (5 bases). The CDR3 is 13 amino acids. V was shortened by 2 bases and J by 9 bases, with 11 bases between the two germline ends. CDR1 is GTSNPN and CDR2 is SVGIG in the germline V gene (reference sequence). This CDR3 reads CAWSLEQGSPLHF. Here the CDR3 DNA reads TGTGCCTGGAGTCTAGAGCAGGGTTCACCCCTCCACTTT. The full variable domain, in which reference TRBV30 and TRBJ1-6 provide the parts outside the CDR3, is SQTIHQWPATLVQPVGSPLSLECTVEGTSNPNLYWYRQAAGRGLQLLFYSVGIGQISSEVPQNLSASRPQDRQFILSSKKLLLSDSGFYLCAWSLEQGSPLHFGNGTRLTVT.

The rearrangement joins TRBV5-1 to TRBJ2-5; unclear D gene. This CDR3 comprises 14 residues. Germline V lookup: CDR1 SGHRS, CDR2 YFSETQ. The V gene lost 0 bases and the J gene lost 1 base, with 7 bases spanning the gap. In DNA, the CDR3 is TGCGCCAGCAGCTTGGGGTCGGGCCAAGAGACCCAGTACTTC. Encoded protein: CASSLGSGQETQYF.

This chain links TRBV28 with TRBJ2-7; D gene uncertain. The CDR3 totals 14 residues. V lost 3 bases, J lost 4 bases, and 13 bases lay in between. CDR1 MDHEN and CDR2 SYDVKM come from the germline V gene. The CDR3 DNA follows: TGTGCCAGCAGTTTCCGGCCCCCGCGGTACGAGCAGTACTTC. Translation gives CASSFRPPRYEQYF.

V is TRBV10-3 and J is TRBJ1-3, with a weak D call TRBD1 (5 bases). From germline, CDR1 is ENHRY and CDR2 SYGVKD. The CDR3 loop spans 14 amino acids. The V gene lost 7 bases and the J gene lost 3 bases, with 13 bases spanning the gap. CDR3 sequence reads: CAINPQGGGNTIYF. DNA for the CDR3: TGTGCCATCAACCCGCAGGGAGGTGGAAACACCATATATTTT.

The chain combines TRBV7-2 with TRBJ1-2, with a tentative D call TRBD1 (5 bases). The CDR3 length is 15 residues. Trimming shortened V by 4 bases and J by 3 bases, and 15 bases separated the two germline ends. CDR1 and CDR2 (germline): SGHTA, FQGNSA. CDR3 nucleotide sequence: TGTGCCAGCAGCTCTGCTGGGGGGAACGACTATGGCTACACCTTC. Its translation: CASSSAGGNDYGYTF.

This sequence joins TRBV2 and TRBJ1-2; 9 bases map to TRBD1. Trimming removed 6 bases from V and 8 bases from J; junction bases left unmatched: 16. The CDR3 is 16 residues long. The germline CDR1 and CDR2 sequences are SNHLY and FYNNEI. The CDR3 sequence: CASRPGQGSGGRGYTF. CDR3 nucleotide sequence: TGTGCCAGCAGGCCGGGACAGGGAAGTGGCGGAAGGGGCTACACCTTC.

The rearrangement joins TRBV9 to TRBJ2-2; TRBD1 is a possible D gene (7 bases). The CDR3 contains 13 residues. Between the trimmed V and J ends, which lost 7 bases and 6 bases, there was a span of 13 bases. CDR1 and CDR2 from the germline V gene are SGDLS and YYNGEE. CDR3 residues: CASQGGRAGELFF. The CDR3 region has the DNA TGTGCCAGCCAGGGGGGCAGGGCCGGGGAGCTGTTTTTT.

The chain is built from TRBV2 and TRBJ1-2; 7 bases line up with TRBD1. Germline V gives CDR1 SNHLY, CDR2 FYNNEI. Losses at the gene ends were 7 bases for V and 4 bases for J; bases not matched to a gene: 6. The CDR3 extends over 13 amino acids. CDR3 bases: TGTGCCAGCACGGGACAGATTCCCTATGGCTACACCTTC. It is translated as CASTGQIPYGYTF. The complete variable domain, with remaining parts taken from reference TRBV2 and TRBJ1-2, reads EPEVTQTPSHQVTQMGQEVILRCVPISNHLYFYWYRQILGQKVEFLVSFYNNEISEKSEIFDDQFSVERPDGSNFTLKIRSTKLEDSAMYFCASTGQIPYGYTFGSGTRLTVV.

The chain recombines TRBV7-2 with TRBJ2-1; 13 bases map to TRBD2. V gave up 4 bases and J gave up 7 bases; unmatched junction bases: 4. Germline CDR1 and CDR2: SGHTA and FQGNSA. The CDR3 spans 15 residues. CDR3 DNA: TGTGCCAGCAGCTCAGGGACTAGCGGGGTAAATGAGCAGTTCTTC. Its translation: CASSSGTSGVNEQFF.

This CDR3 is CASSSQDRARAYGYTF. For the CDR3, the DNA is TGTGCCAGCAGTTCCCAGGACAGGGCCCGAGCCTATGGCTACACCTTC. The chain combines TRBV27 with TRBJ1-2; 8 positions agree with TRBD1. J gave up 4 bases and V 4 bases, and 11 bases lay outside the gene matches. Germline CDR1 and CDR2: MNHEY and SMNVEV (reference sequence). The CDR3 is made up of 16 amino acids.

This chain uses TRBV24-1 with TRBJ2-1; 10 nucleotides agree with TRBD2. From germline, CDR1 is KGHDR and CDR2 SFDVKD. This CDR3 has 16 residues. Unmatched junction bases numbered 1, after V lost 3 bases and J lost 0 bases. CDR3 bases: TGTGCCACCAGTGATGGACTAGCGGACTCCTACAATGAGCAGTTCTTC. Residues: CATSDGLADSYNEQFF.

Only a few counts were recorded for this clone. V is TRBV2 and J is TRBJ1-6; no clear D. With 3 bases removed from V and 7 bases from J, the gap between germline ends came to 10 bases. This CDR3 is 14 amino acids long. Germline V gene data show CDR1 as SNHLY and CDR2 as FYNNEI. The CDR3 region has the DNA TGTGCCAGCAGTGACTTTCAGAACAATTCACCCCTCCACTTT. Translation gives CASSDFQNNSPLHF.

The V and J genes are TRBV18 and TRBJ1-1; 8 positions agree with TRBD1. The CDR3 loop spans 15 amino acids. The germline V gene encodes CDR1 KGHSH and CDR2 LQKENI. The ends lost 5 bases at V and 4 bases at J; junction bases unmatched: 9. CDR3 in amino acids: CASSSDRERSTEAFF. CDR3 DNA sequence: TGTGCCAGCTCATCGGACAGGGAAAGAAGCACTGAAGCTTTCTTT.

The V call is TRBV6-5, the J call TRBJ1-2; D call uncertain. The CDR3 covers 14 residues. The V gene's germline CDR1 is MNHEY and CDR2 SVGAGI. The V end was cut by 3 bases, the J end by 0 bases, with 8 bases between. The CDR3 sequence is CASSYSYANYGYTF. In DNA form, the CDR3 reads TGTGCCAGCAGTTATTCCTACGCTAACTATGGCTACACCTTC.